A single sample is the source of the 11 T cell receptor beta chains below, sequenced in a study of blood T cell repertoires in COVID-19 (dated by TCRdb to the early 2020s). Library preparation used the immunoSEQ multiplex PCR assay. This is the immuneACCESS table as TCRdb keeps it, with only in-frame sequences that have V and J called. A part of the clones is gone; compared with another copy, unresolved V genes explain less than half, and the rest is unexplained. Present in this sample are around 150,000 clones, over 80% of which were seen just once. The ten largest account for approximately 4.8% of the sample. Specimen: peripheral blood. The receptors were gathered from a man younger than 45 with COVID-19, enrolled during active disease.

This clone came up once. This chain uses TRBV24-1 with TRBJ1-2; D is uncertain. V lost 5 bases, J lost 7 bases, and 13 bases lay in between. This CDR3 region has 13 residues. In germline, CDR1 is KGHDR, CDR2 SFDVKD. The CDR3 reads CATSVAGNRGYTF. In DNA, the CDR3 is TGTGCCACCAGTGTAGCCGGGAATCGTGGCTACACCTTC.

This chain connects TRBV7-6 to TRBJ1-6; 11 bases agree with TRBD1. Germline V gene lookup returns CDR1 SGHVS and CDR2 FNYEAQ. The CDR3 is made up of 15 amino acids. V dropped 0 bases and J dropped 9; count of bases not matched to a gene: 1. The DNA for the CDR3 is TGTGCCAGCAGCTTAGCGGACAGGGGGCCTTCACCCCTCCACTTT. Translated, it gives CASSLADRGPSPLHF.

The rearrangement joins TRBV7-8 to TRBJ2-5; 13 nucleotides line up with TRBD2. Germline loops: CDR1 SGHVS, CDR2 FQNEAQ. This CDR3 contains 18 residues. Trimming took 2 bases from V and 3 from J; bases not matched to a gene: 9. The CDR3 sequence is CASSLSPPGLAGKETQYF. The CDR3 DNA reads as TGTGCCAGCAGCTTATCCCCCCCGGGACTAGCGGGGAAAGAGACCCAGTACTTC. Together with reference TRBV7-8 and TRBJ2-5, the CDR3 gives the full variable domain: GAGVSQSPRYKVAKRGQDVALRCDPISGHVSLFWYQQALGQGPEFLTYFQNEAQLDKSGLPSDRFFAERPEGSVSTLKIQRTQQEDSAVYLCASSLSPPGLAGKETQYFGPGTRLLVL.

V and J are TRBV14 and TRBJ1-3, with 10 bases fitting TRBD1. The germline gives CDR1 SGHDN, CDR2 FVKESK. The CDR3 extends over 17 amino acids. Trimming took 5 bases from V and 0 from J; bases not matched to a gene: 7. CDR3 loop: CASSYGTGEISGNTIYF. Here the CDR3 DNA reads TGTGCCAGCAGCTACGGGACAGGGGAGATCTCTGGAAACACCATATATTTT. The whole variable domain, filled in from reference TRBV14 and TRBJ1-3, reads EAGVTQFPSHSVIEKGQTVTLRCDPISGHDNLYWYRRVMGKEIKFLLHFVKESKQDESGMPNNRFLAERTGGTYSTLKVQPAELEDSGVYFCASSYGTGEISGNTIYFGEGSWLTVV.

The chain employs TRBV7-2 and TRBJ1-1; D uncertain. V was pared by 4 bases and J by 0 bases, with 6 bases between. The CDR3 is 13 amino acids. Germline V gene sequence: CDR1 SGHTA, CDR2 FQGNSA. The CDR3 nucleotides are TGTGCCAGCAGCTCAAACATGAACACTGAAGCTTTCTTT. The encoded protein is CASSSNMNTEAFF.

The CDR3 nucleotides read TGTGCCACCAGTGATCTCAAACTAGCGAGCGAAGAGACCCAGTACTTC. Its protein is CATSDLKLASEETQYF. The chain employs TRBV24-1 and TRBJ2-5, with 7 bases lining up with TRBD2. The trim removed 3 bases at V and 3 bases at J, leaving 9 bases unmatched. Germline V CDR1 and CDR2: KGHDR, SFDVKD. The CDR3 loop spans 16 amino acids.

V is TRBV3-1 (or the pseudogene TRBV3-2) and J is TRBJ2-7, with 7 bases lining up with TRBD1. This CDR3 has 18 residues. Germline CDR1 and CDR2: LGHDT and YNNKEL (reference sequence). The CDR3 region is CAAAKILSWAGGNYEQYF. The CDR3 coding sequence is TGTGCAGCAGCCAAGATCCTTTCATGGGCAGGGGGAAACTACGAGCAGTACTTC.

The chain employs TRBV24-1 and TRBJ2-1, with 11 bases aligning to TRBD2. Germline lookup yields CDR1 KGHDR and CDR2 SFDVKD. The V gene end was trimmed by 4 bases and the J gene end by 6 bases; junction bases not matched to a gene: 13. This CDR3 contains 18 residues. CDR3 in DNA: TGTGCCACCAGTGACCCCACTAATAGCGGGAGGGCCCTCAATGAGCAGTTCTTC. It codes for CATSDPTNSGRALNEQFF.

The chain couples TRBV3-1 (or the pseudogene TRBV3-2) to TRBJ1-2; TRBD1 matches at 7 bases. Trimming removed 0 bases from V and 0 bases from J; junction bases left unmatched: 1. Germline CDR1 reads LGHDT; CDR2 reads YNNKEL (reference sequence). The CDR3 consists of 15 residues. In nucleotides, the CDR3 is TGTGCCAGCAGCCAAGAGGGACAGCCTAACTATGGCTACACCTTC. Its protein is CASSQEGQPNYGYTF.

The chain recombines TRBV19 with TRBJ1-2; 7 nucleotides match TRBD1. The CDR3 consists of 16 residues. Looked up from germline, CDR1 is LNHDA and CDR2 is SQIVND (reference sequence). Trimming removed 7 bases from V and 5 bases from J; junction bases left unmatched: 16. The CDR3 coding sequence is TGTGCCAGTAAGCCCCGCCTGAGGGACAGTTTTTATGGCTACACCTTC. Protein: CASKPRLRDSFYGYTF.

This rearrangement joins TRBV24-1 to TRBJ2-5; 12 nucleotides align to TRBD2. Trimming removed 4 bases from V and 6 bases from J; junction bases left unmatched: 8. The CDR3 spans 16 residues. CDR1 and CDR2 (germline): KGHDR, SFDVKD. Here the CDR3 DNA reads TGTGCCACCAGTGACCAGACTAGCGGGAGTATGAAGACCCAGTACTTC. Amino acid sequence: CATSDQTSGSMKTQYF.